The 7 T cell receptor beta chains reported below all come from one sample, sequenced in a study of CD8+CD57+ T cells in acquired aplastic anemia. Genomic DNA templated the TCR beta VDJ and CDR3 profiling. From the reads, TCRdb called clonotypes with MiXCR, one entry per CDR3 protein. The data contain a few hundred thousand distinct CDR3 sequences, approximately 57% of them seen just once; the ten biggest clones take up roughly 1.2%. Before being chosen for sequencing, patients had shown CD8+CD57+ cell expansion by flow cytometry. Material: sorted CD4+, CD8+, or CD8+CD57+ T cells (not recorded which) from PBMCs. These receptors were obtained from a human donor with aplastic anemia.

V gene TRBV24-1 combines with J gene TRBJ2-3, with 12 bases aligning to TRBD2. V lost 6 bases and J lost 5; bases outside the gene matches: 5. Germline V gene sequence: CDR1 KGHDR, CDR2 SFDVKD. The CDR3 has 15 amino acids. The CDR3 coding sequence is TGTGCCACCAGTCGACTAGCGGGAGAAGTAGATACGCAGTATTTT. This sequence encodes CATSRLAGEVDTQYF.

The CDR3 loop is CSASSPRGLAGIYEQYF. The CDR3 region has the DNA TGCAGTGCCAGCTCACCACGGGGTCTAGCGGGGATCTACGAGCAGTACTTC. This chain links TRBV20-1 with TRBJ2-7, with TRBD2 matching 9 bases. This CDR3 is built from 17 residues. The V and J ends lost 6 bases and 3 bases, in that order; junction bases with no gene match: 18. The V gene's germline CDR1 is DFQATT and CDR2 SNEGSKA (reference sequence).

This clonotype was seen repeatedly, ten times or more. This chain links TRBV7-3 with TRBJ1-2; 9 bases align to TRBD1. The CDR3 consists of 13 residues. The V gene end was trimmed by 3 bases and the J gene end by 5 bases; junction bases not matched to a gene: 1. Germline V CDR1 and CDR2: SGHTA, FQGTGA. The CDR3, as DNA: TGTGCCAGCAGCTTCGGACAGGGGTATGGCTACACCTTC. Translated, it gives CASSFGQGYGYTF.

The V and J genes are TRBV5-4 and TRBJ1-2, with 9 bases identical to TRBD1. Germline trimming cut 3 bases from V and 6 bases from J; bases unmatched to any gene: 3. Germline lookup yields CDR1 SGHNT and CDR2 YYREEE (reference sequence). There are 13 residues in the CDR3. CDR3 nucleotides: TGTGCCAGCAGCTGGGACAGGGAGAATGGCTACACCTTC. It translates to CASSWDRENGYTF. Complete variable domain (other parts from reference TRBV5-4 and TRBJ1-2): ETGVTQSPTHLIKTRGQQVTLRCSSQSGHNTVSWYQQALGQGPQFIFQYYREEENGRGNFPPRFSGLQFPNYSSELNVNALELDDSALYLCASSWDRENGYTFGSGTRLTVV.

This clonotype has just a few counts. V gene TRBV24-1 combines with J gene TRBJ2-6; D is perhaps TRBD1 (5 bases). CDR1 is KGHDR and CDR2 is SFDVKD in the germline V gene. V lost 7 bases, J lost 0 bases, and 9 bases lay in between. The CDR3 extends over 15 amino acids. DNA for the CDR3: TGTGCCACCAGCGTTCAGGGCTCTGGGGCCAACGTCCTGACTTTC. It encodes CATSVQGSGANVLTF.

In its sample, this clonotype was seen a few times. This chain uses TRBV5-4 with TRBJ1-1; TRBD1 matches at 7 bases. This CDR3 contains 14 residues. V lost 1 base, J lost 2 bases, and 2 bases stayed unmatched. Germline V CDR1 and CDR2: SGHNT, YYREEE (reference sequence). The CDR3 DNA sequence: TGTGCCAGCAGCTTGTGGACAGGTAACACTGAAGCTTTCTTT. It codes for CASSLWTGNTEAFF. The full variable domain, in which reference TRBV5-4 and TRBJ1-1 provide the parts outside the CDR3, is ETGVTQSPTHLIKTRGQQVTLRCSSQSGHNTVSWYQQALGQGPQFIFQYYREEENGRGNFPPRFSGLQFPNYSSELNVNALELDDSALYLCASSLWTGNTEAFFGQGTRLTVV.

The V call is TRBV12-3 or TRBV12-4, the J call TRBJ2-7, with D perhaps matching TRBD1 (5 bases). V was pared by 2 bases and J by 1 base, with 9 bases between. The CDR3 loop spans 14 amino acids. CDR3 sequence: CASSLRQSSYEQYF. CDR3 DNA sequence: TGTGCCAGCAGTTTACGACAGAGTTCCTACGAGCAGTACTTC.